One and the same sample provided the 25 T cell receptor beta chains below, sequenced in a study of blood T cell repertoires in COVID-19. TCRdb keeps only in-frame clones here, not all; method: immunoSEQ multiplex PCR. Of some 200,000 clones in the sample, about 86% are singletons; the top ten hold about 9.8%. The sample consisted of PBMCs or T cells enriched from blood (not recorded which). These TCRs come from a woman aged 45-65 years with acute COVID-19.

This chain joins TRBV28 and TRBJ2-7, with TRBD2 as a possible D gene (6 bases). The germline V gene has CDR1 MDHEN and CDR2 SYDVKM. There are 14 residues in the CDR3. Between the trimmed V and J ends, which lost 5 bases and 2 bases, there was a span of 13 bases. CDR3 DNA sequence: TGTGCCAGCAGTCCAGGGACTGCGACCTACGAGCAGTACTTC. Translated: CASSPGTATYEQYF.

The chain joins TRBV3-1 (or the pseudogene TRBV3-2) to TRBJ2-7, with D possibly being TRBD1 (6 bases). This CDR3 region has 13 residues. Germline CDR1 LGHDT, CDR2 YNNKEL (reference sequence). V lost 4 bases and J lost 3, with 10 bases in between. CDR3 in DNA: TGTGCCAGCAGCCGGGGGCAGAACTACGAGCAGTACTTC. The encoded protein is CASSRGQNYEQYF.

The rearrangement uses TRBV29-1 and TRBJ1-2, with D possibly TRBD1 on 5 matching bases. This CDR3 comprises 13 residues. V dropped 0 bases and J dropped 5 bases, with 10 bases sitting between them. The germline gives CDR1 SQVTM, CDR2 ANQGSEA. This CDR3 reads CSVEDREGYGYTF. The CDR3 DNA is TGCAGCGTTGAAGACAGGGAGGGATATGGCTACACCTTC.

V usage is TRBV11-2 and J usage is TRBJ2-5; TRBD1 matches at 8 bases. V shed 4 bases, J shed 5 bases, and the junction held 3 bases outside the gene matches. CDR3 size: 13 residues. Germline CDR1 reads SGHAT; CDR2 reads FQNNGV. CDR3 bases: TGTGCCAGCAGCTCCGACAGGGGTGAGACCCAGTACTTC. Protein sequence: CASSSDRGETQYF.

CDR3 sequence (DNA): TGTGCCAGCAGCGCAACAGGGGGAGGGTCACCCCTCCACTTT. This gives the protein CASSATGGGSPLHF. The rearrangement joins TRBV7-2 to TRBJ1-6; 8 bases map to TRBD1. The CDR3 is 14 amino acids. J gave up 10 bases and V 5 bases, and 7 bases lay outside the gene matches. Germline values: CDR1 SGHTA, CDR2 FQGNSA.

This clone was observed once. J is TRBJ2-5 and V is TRBV7-2; a possible D gene is TRBD2 (6 bases). CDR3 length: 12 amino acids. Germline V gene sequence: CDR1 SGHTA, CDR2 FQGNSA. Trimming pared 6 bases from V and 5 bases from J, leaving 10 bases between. The CDR3 is CASSWAGETQYF. CDR3 nucleotide sequence: TGTGCCAGCAGTTGGGCGGGGGAGACCCAGTACTTC.

The chain carries TRBV18 and TRBJ1-2, with TRBD1 matching over 7 bases. Germline lookup yields CDR1 KGHSH and CDR2 LQKENI. V was clipped by 0 bases and J by 4 bases; unmatched bases: 11. The CDR3 has 17 residues. This CDR3 reads CASSPPLVGRGSYGYTF. The DNA of the CDR3 is TGTGCCAGCTCACCACCGTTAGTTGGCAGGGGGAGCTATGGCTACACCTTC.

This clone was seen just once. Mismatch with germline at one junction end may stem from a read error. The chain carries TRBV4-3 and TRBJ1-1, with a possible D match to TRBD1 (6 bases). CDR1 and CDR2 from the germline V gene are LGHNA and YSLEER. The CDR3 extends over 13 amino acids. DNA of the CDR3: TGCGCCAGCAGCCTCAGTAGGGACACCGAAGCTTTCTTT. Its protein product is CASSLSRDTEAFF.

This clone was detected only once. The CDR3 region has the DNA TGTGCCAGCAGCCAGGGGGGCTATGGCTACACCTTC. This codes for CASSQGGYGYTF. J is TRBJ1-2 and V is TRBV27, with 7 nucleotides matching TRBD1. The CDR3 loop spans 12 amino acids. Per the germline V gene, CDR1 is MNHEY and CDR2 is SMNVEV (reference sequence). The V and J ends lost 6 bases and 4 bases, in that order; junction bases with no gene match: 2.

This clone has only a few counts. This chain joins TRBV7-9 and TRBJ1-1; TRBD1 might be the D (6 bases). CDR1 and CDR2 from the germline V gene are SEHNR and FQNEAQ (reference sequence). The CDR3 contains 14 residues. The V end lost 3 bases, the J end lost 1 base, and 9 bases lay between the germline ends. CDR3 nucleotides: TGTGCCAGCAGCTTCGGACAGCAGAACACTGAAGCTTTCTTT. Protein: CASSFGQQNTEAFF.

This chain links TRBV19 with TRBJ1-1; D unclear. With 5 bases removed from V and 10 bases from J, the gap between germline ends came to 17 bases. The CDR3 spans 13 residues. Germline lookup yields CDR1 LNHDA and CDR2 SQIVND (reference sequence). The CDR3 nucleotides read TGTGCCAGTAGTTTATCCGATAAAAGAGGAGCTTTCTTT. Its translation: CASSLSDKRGAFF.

This clone was seen once. The chain joins TRBV5-4 to TRBJ2-3; D may be TRBD2 (5 bases). Trimming shortened V by 4 bases and J by 3 bases, and 9 bases separated the two germline ends. The germline V gene encodes CDR1 SGHNT and CDR2 YYREEE (reference sequence). The CDR3 is 13 residues long. This CDR3 is CASSPERTDTQYF. CDR3 nucleotides: TGTGCCAGCAGCCCAGAGCGGACAGATACGCAGTATTTT.

The V call is TRBV7-9, the J call TRBJ2-6; 9 bases map to TRBD1. With V trimmed by 5 bases and J by 1 base, 6 bases remained unmatched. CDR1 is SEHNR and CDR2 is FQNEAQ in the germline V gene (reference sequence). This CDR3 spans 17 amino acids. The CDR3 nucleotides are TGTGCCAGCAGCCGGGGACAGGGCGGTTCTGGGGCCAACGTCCTGACTTTC. Translating it yields CASSRGQGGSGANVLTF. Full variable domain (outside the CDR3, taken from reference TRBV7-9 and TRBJ2-6): DTGVSQNPRHKITKRGQNVTFRCDPISEHNRLYWYRQTLGQGPEFLTYFQNEAQLEKSRLLSDRFSAERPKGSFSTLEIQRTEQGDSAMYLCASSRGQGGSGANVLTFGAGSRLTVL.

This sequence joins TRBV7-9 and TRBJ2-3; unclear D gene. Germline V gives CDR1 SEHNR, CDR2 FQNEAQ (reference sequence). CDR3 length equals 13 residues. V was shortened by 5 bases and J by 3 bases, with 9 bases between the two germline ends. The CDR3 DNA sequence: TGTGCCAGCAGCCCAACTGAAACAGATACGCAGTATTTT. Its protein is CASSPTETDTQYF.

The genes are TRBV29-1 and TRBJ1-2, with a possible D match to TRBD1 (6 bases). V lost 7 bases and J 7 bases, leaving 16 bases between the germline ends. The CDR3 runs 12 residues. The germline gives CDR1 SQVTM, CDR2 ANQGSEA. For the CDR3, the DNA is TGCAGCGCCTCGGGACACGGACTTGGCTACACCTTC. Its protein product is CSASGHGLGYTF. Full variable domain (rest looked up from reference TRBV29-1 and TRBJ1-2): SAVISQKPSRDICQRGTSLTIQCQVDSQVTMMFWYRQQPGQSLTLIATANQGSEATYESGFVIDKFPISRPNLTFSTLTVSNMSPEDSSIYLCSASGHGLGYTFGSGTRLTVV.

This chain links TRBV6-6 with TRBJ1-2; TRBD1 is a possible D gene (5 bases). Trimming took off 5 bases at V and 8 bases at J, with 21 bases between the two ends. Germline V gene sequence: CDR1 MNHNY, CDR2 SVGAGI (reference sequence). This CDR3 contains 15 residues. The CDR3 here is CASSHALGDSGGYTF. The CDR3 nucleotides read TGTGCCAGCAGTCACGCCCTAGGGGACTCGGGGGGCTACACCTTC.

This clone was observed a few times. This chain joins TRBV5-1 and TRBJ1-1; D unresolved. Trimming pared 3 bases from V and 7 bases from J, leaving 10 bases between. Germline lookup yields CDR1 SGHRS and CDR2 YFSETQ. The CDR3 has 12 amino acids. CDR3: CASSSTLSEAFF. CDR3 coding DNA: TGCGCCAGCAGCTCTACCCTTAGTGAAGCTTTCTTT. Filled out from reference TRBV5-1 and TRBJ1-1, the complete variable domain reads KAGVTQTPRYLIKTRGQQVTLSCSPISGHRSVSWYQQTPGQGLQFLFEYFSETQRNKGNFPGRFSGRQFSNSRSEMNVSTLELGDSALYLCASSSTLSEAFFGQGTRLTVV.

The V call is TRBV12-5, the J call TRBJ2-1; D might be TRBD1 (5 bases). V lost 2 bases and J lost 1, with 9 bases in between. Germline lookup yields CDR1 LGHNT and CDR2 FRNRAP. The CDR3 covers 15 residues. CDR3 DNA: TGTGCTAGTGGTTTGTTAGGGGTTTCCTACAATGAGCAGTTCTTC. Protein product: CASGLLGVSYNEQFF.

The chain uses TRBV7-2 and TRBJ2-1, with 9 bases identical to TRBD2. This CDR3 region has 16 residues. The J segment lost 5 bases and the V segment lost 2 bases, leaving 7 bases of the junction unmatched. Germline V CDR1 and CDR2: SGHTA, FQGNSA. The DNA of the CDR3 is TGTGCCAGCAGCTTATTTGGCGGGAGGGCCAACAATGAGCAGTTCTTC. This encodes CASSLFGGRANNEQFF.

This clone has a count of ten or more. Other DNA sequences in this specimen translate into the identical CDR3. The DNA of the CDR3 is TGTGCCAGCAGCCTTCAAGAGACCCAGTACTTC. It codes for CASSLQETQYF. The V and J genes are TRBV12-3 or TRBV12-4 and TRBJ2-5; D gene ambiguous. The CDR3 spans 11 residues. The V end lost 6 bases, the J end lost 2 bases, and 4 bases lay between the germline ends.

The rearrangement joins TRBV28 to TRBJ1-6, with 11 positions matching TRBD1. The V gene end was trimmed by 6 bases and the J gene end by 10 bases; junction bases not matched to a gene: 5. The CDR3 sequence is 14 residues long. The germline CDR1 and CDR2 sequences are MDHEN and SYDVKM. In DNA, the CDR3 is TGTGCCAGCAGCAAGGGACAGGGGGGATCACCCCTCCACTTT. Encoded protein: CASSKGQGGSPLHF.

The V call is TRBV28, the J call TRBJ1-2; 8 nucleotides match TRBD1. Germline V gives CDR1 MDHEN, CDR2 SYDVKM. V lost 5 bases to trimming and J lost 2 bases; unmatched junction nucleotides: 13. The CDR3 sequence is 17 residues long. CDR3 loop: CASSPRTGKEVNYGYTF. In nucleotides, the CDR3 is TGTGCCAGCAGTCCCCGGACAGGGAAGGAGGTAAACTATGGCTACACCTTC.

This clone has only one observation. The V gene is TRBV5-8, the J gene TRBJ2-5, with D perhaps matching TRBD1 (6 bases). CDR1 SGHTS and CDR2 YDEGEE come from the germline V gene. Trimming took 0 bases from V and 2 from J, leaving 8 bases between them. The CDR3 runs to 14 residues. CDR3 bases: TGTGCCAGCAGCTTGGTACAGGGTCAAGAGACCCAGTACTTC. It codes for CASSLVQGQETQYF.

The chain carries TRBV7-2 and TRBJ2-7; 7 nucleotides align to TRBD1. J lost 0 bases, V lost 2 bases, and 4 bases had no gene match. Germline loops: CDR1 SGHTA, CDR2 FQGNSA. CDR3 length: 15 residues. The CDR3 sequence: CASSLWGQLSYEQYF. DNA for the CDR3: TGTGCCAGCAGCTTATGGGGACAGCTCTCCTACGAGCAGTACTTC.

This clone was counted a few times. The chain employs TRBV11-3 and TRBJ2-5; 9 bases agree with TRBD2. CDR3 length: 15 amino acids. Germline CDR1 and CDR2: SGHNT and YENEEA. The V gene end was trimmed by 5 bases and the J gene end by 4 bases; junction bases not matched to a gene: 8. The CDR3 coding sequence is TGTGCCAGCAGCGCCCGCGGGGGGGCGGTAGAGACCCAGTACTTC. Protein product: CASSARGGAVETQYF.